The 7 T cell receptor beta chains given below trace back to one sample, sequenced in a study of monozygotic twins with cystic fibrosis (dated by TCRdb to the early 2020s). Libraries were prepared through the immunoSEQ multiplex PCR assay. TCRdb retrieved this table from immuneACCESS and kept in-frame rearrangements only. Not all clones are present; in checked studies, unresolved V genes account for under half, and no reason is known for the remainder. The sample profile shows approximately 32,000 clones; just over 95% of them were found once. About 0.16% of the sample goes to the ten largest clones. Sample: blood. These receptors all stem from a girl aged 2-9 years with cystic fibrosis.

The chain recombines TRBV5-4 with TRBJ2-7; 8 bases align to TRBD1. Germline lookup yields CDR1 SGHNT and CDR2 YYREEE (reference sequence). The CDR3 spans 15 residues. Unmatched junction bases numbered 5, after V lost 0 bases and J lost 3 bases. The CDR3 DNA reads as TGTGCCAGCAGCTTGGGACAGGGGACCTTCTACGAGCAGTACTTC. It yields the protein CASSLGQGTFYEQYF.

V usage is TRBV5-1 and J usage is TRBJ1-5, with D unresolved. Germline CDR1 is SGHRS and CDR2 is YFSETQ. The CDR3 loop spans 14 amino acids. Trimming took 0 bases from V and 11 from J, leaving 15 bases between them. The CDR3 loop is CASSLGYEGTAQHF. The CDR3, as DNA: TGCGCCAGCAGCTTGGGCTACGAGGGCACGGCCCAGCATTTT.

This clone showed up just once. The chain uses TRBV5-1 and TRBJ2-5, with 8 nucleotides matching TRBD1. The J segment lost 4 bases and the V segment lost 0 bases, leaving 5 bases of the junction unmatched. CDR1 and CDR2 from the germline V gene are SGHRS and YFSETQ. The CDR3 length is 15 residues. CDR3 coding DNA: TGCGCCAGCAGCTTGGAGCAGGGGGCCTCAGAGACCCAGTACTTC. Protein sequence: CASSLEQGASETQYF. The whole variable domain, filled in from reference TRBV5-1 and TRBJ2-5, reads KAGVTQTPRYLIKTRGQQVTLSCSPISGHRSVSWYQQTPGQGLQFLFEYFSETQRNKGNFPGRFSGRQFSNSRSEMNVSTLELGDSALYLCASSLEQGASETQYFGPGTRLLVL.

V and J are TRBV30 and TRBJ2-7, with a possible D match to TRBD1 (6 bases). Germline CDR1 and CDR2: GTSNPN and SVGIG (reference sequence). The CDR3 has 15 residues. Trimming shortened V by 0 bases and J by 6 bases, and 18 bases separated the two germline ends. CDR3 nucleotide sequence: TGTGCCTGGAGTGTACGTTCGCAGGGGCCGGCCGAGCAGTACTTC. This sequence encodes CAWSVRSQGPAEQYF.

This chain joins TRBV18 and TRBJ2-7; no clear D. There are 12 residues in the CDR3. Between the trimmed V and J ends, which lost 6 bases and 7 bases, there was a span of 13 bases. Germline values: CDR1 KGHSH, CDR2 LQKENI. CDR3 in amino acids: CASSNRKLEQYF. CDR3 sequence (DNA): TGTGCCAGCTCTAACCGAAAGCTTGAGCAGTACTTC.

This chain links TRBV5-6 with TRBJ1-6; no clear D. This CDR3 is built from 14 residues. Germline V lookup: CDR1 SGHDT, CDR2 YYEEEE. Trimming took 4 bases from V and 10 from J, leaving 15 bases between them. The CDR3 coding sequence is TGTGCCAGCAGCCCCCCGTTGGGCCGCTCACCCCTCCACTTT. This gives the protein CASSPPLGRSPLHF.

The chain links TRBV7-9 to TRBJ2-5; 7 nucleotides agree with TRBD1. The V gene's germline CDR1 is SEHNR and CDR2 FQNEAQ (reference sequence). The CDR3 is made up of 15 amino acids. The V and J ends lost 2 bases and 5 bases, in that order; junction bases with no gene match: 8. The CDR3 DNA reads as TGTGCCAGCAGCTTAAGGGTCGGACAGGAGGAGACCCAGTACTTC. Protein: CASSLRVGQEETQYF.